This T cell receptor beta chain emerged from a study of T cell responses to AZD1222 COVID-19 vaccine. This CDR3 comprises 16 residues. Germline V CDR1 and CDR2: GTSNPN, SVGIG (reference sequence). The junction had 8 bases not matched to a gene; V was cut back by 0 bases and J by 2 bases. Generated by immunoSEQ multiplex PCR, the TCRdb table keeps only in-frame clones and is missing some. This table holds some 120,000 clones, 85% to 95% found once. Broader study findings: The donor group comprised mostly white British people and more females; the analysis possibly underestimated clonal diversity. Recipients of two AZD1222 doses showed rising Spike-specific TCR breadth and depth.

On this clone itself: Its antigen is unidentified.

Sequencing used peripheral blood, obtained on day 0 of AZD1222 vaccination. The sequence was collected from an adult in good health. The rearrangement joins TRBV30 to TRBJ2-7; the match to TRBD1 covers 9 bases. The CDR3 loop reads CAWSVRGQGVPYEQYF. The CDR3 nucleotides are TGTGCCTGGAGTGTACGGGGACAGGGTGTCCCCTACGAGCAGTACTTC.